This is a list of T cell receptor beta chains from one sample in a study of cytomegalovirus exposure and HLA in healthy donors. TCRdb's table, derived via immunoSEQ multiplex PCR, lists solely in-frame clones and lacks some. The sample has 150,000 to 160,000 clones; approximately 86% are singletons. Material: PBMCs. These receptors came from a woman between 50 and 59 years old in good health and CMV-seropositive. CDR3s include the opening cysteine and the closing phenylalanine or tryptophan. The order of the fields is V gene, CDR3 length, J gene, clone size, D gene, CDR3 protein, CDR3 DNA. D genes are given only for firm matches. Not every row has a clone size; where given, it reads once, few, many or a size class.

>TRBV5-4|13|TRBJ1-1|NA|NA
CASSLEGVREAFF
TGTGCCAGCAGCTTGGAAGGGGTCAGGGAAGCTTTCTTT
>TRBV9|15|TRBJ1-1|NA|TRBD1
CASSSTGVGGTEAFF
TGTGCCAGCAGCTCAACAGGGGTGGGGGGCACTGAAGCTTTTTTT
>TRBV10-3|19|TRBJ2-3|NA|TRBD2
CAISSPPGLAGAGTDTQYF
TGTGCCATCAGCTCACCTCCGGGACTAGCGGGGGCCGGCACAGATACGCAGTATTTT
>TRBV19|16|TRBJ2-3|NA|TRBD1
CASSMGTGSISDTQYF
TGTGCCAGTAGTATGGGGACAGGTAGTATATCAGATACGCAGTATTTT
>TRBV29-1|13|TRBJ1-2|NA|TRBD1
CSVDGTGGAGYTF
TGCAGCGTTGATGGGACAGGGGGCGCTGGCTACACCTTC
>TRBV7-3|13|TRBJ2-2|NA|NA
CASSLLNTGELFF
TGTGCCAGCAGCTTACTTAACACCGGGGAGCTGTTTTTT
>TRBV9|15|TRBJ1-3|NA|NA
CASSGGGNSGNTIYF
TGTGCCAGCAGCGGAGGCGGTAACTCTGGAAACACCATATATTTT
>TRBV5-1|13|TRBJ2-2|NA|NA
CASSFEVTGELFF
TGCGCCAGCAGCTTCGAGGTCACCGGGGAGCTGTTTTTT
>TRBV4-2|13|TRBJ2-1|NA|NA
CASSHFNYNEQFF
TGTGCCAGCAGCCATTTCAACTACAATGAGCAGTTCTTC
>TRBV27|13|TRBJ2-7|few|TRBD1
CASGTGGNYEQYF
TGTGCCAGCGGGACAGGGGGTAACTACGAGCAGTACTTC
>TRBV14|14|TRBJ2-7|NA|NA
CASSSGPFSYEQYF
TGTGCCAGCAGCTCAGGGCCCTTTTCCTACGAGCAGTACTTC
>TRBV29-1|14|TRBJ2-7|NA|NA
CSVEDTSGSYEQYF
TGCAGCGTTGAAGACACCAGCGGCTCCTACGAGCAGTACTTC
>TRBV10-3|15|TRBJ2-7|NA|TRBD1
CAISAMTGTLYEQYF
TGTGCCATCAGTGCCATGACAGGGACCCTCTACGAGCAGTACTTC
>TRBV5-4|14|TRBJ1-1|NA|NA
CASSSTGGNTEAFF
TGTGCCAGCAGCTCGACGGGGGGAAACACTGAAGCTTTCTTT
>TRBV19|15|TRBJ1-4|NA|TRBD1
CASSVDRGLREKLFF
TGTGCCAGTAGTGTGGACAGGGGGCTTCGCGAAAAACTGTTTTTT
>TRBV5-4|12|TRBJ1-2|NA|TRBD1
CASSPRDREYTF
TGTGCCAGCAGCCCCCGGGACAGGGAATACACCTTC
>TRBV28|13|TRBJ2-7|NA|TRBD1
CASTTGGSYEQYF
TGTGCCAGCACCACAGGGGGGTCCTACGAGCAGTACTTC
>TRBV19|14|TRBJ1-1|NA|NA
CASSIGQLNTEAFF
TGTGCCAGTAGTATTGGACAGCTGAACACTGAAGCTTTCTTT
>TRBV5-1|15|TRBJ2-1|NA|TRBD1
CASRSSTGGLTEQFF
TGCGCCAGCCGATCAAGTACAGGGGGGCTTACGGAGCAGTTCTTC
>TRBV6-1|15|TRBJ2-7|NA|NA
CASSERWQGADEQYF
TGTGCCAGCAGTGAACGGTGGCAGGGTGCCGACGAGCAGTACTTC
>TRBV5-1|12|TRBJ2-2|NA|NA
CASSFGTGELFF
TGCGCCAGCAGCTTCGGCACCGGGGAGCTGTTTTTT
>TRBV10-1|16|TRBJ2-3|NA|TRBD2
CASSPIIAGGTDTQYF
TGCGCCAGCAGTCCGATTATAGCGGGAGGCACAGATACGCAGTATTTT
>TRBV2|14|TRBJ1-5|NA|TRBD1
CASRGQQNNQPQHF
TGTGCCAGCAGGGGACAGCAGAACAATCAGCCCCAGCATTTT
>TRBV10-3|15|TRBJ1-2|NA|NA
CAISDMGGRDNGYTF
TGTGCCATCAGTGACATGGGAGGGAGGGATAATGGCTACACCTTC
>TRBV30|14|TRBJ2-7|few|TRBD1
CAWRRQGAVYEQYF
TGTGCCTGGAGACGACAGGGAGCCGTCTACGAGCAGTACTTC
>TRBV2|15|TRBJ1-2|NA|TRBD1
CASNERTGRTNGYTF
TGTGCCAGCAACGAACGGACAGGGAGAACGAATGGCTACACCTTC
>TRBV5-1|15|TRBJ1-6|NA|TRBD1
CASSLEGQDNSPLHF
TGCGCCAGCAGCTTGGAGGGACAGGACAATTCACCCCTCCACTTT
>TRBV27|12|TRBJ1-2|NA|NA
CASSGRVGGYTF
TGTGCCAGCAGCGGCAGGGTCGGTGGCTACACCTTC
>TRBV5-8|16|TRBJ2-7|NA|TRBD1
CASSHPERGRSYEQYF
TGTGCCAGCAGCCACCCGGAGAGGGGGCGCTCCTACGAGCAGTACTTC
>TRBV5-1|14|TRBJ2-7|NA|TRBD1
CASKWDSINYEQYF
TGCGCCAGCAAATGGGACAGCATAAACTACGAGCAGTACTTC
>TRBV7-9|11|TRBJ2-7|NA|TRBD1
CASSHRDREYF
TGTGCCAGCAGCCACCGGGACAGGGAGTACTTC
>TRBV5-4|14|TRBJ2-3|NA|NA
CASSSTLGPDTQYF
TGTGCCAGCAGCTCGACTCTGGGGCCAGATACGCAGTATTTT
>TRBV9|18|TRBJ2-2|NA|TRBD1
CASSVVSFGTGGGGELFF
TGTGCCAGCAGCGTAGTTTCTTTTGGGACAGGGGGCGGCGGGGAGCTGTTTTTT
>TRBV2|12|TRBJ1-1|NA|NA
CASSWANTEAFF
TGTGCCAGCAGTTGGGCCAACACTGAAGCTTTCTTT
>TRBV5-1|15|TRBJ2-3|few|TRBD2
CASSLWGGTTDTQYF
TGCGCCAGCAGCTTGTGGGGGGGTACCACAGATACGCAGTATTTT
>TRBV29-1|11|TRBJ2-7|NA|NA
CSVLALGEQYF
TGCAGCGTCCTAGCCCTTGGCGAGCAGTACTTC
>TRBV30|14|TRBJ1-2|NA|NA
CAWSVRAGEGGYTF
TGTGCCTGGAGTGTACGGGCGGGGGAAGGAGGCTACACCTTC
>TRBV2|15|TRBJ2-7|NA|TRBD1
CASRETTGGRYEQYF
TGTGCCAGCAGAGAAACGACAGGGGGCCGCTACGAGCAGTACTTC
>TRBV28|15|TRBJ1-6|NA|NA
CASSLSSSYNSPLHF
TGTGCCAGCAGTTTATCTAGCTCCTATAATTCACCCCTCCACTTT
>TRBV9|15|TRBJ2-3|NA|TRBD2
CASSPGTSGGDTQYF
TGTGCCAGCAGCCCCGGGACTAGCGGGGGGGATACGCAGTATTTT
>TRBV5-5|15|TRBJ1-5|once|NA
CASSGELGGNQPQHF
TGTGCCAGCAGCGGGGAACTGGGGGGGAATCAGCCCCAGCATTTT
>TRBV2|17|TRBJ1-4|NA|TRBD1
CASSDVLTGQTNEKLFF
TGTGCCAGCAGTGACGTCTTAACGGGACAGACTAATGAAAAACTGTTTTTT
>TRBV18|14|TRBJ1-1|NA|NA
CASSPQFGNTEAFF
TGTGCCAGCTCACCCCAGTTTGGGAACACTGAAGCTTTCTTT
>TRBV5-1|14|TRBJ2-3|NA|NA
CASSFFSGSDTQYF
TGCGCCAGCAGCTTTTTTAGCGGTTCAGATACGCAGTATTTT
>TRBV30|12|TRBJ1-1|once|TRBD1
CAWGTGSTEAFF
TGTGCCTGGGGGACAGGGTCCACTGAAGCTTTCTTT
>TRBV2|15|TRBJ2-2|NA|TRBD1
CASSGQGRSLGELFF
TGTGCCAGCAGTGGACAGGGGCGCTCCCTAGGGGAGCTGTTTTTT
>TRBV18|17|TRBJ1-3|NA|NA
CASSPRRELTRGNTIYF
TGTGCCAGCTCACCACGTCGGGAGCTAACGCGGGGAAACACCATATATTTT
>TRBV19|15|TRBJ1-3|few|TRBD1
CASGFPTGTGNTIYF
TGTGCCAGTGGATTCCCGACAGGGACAGGAAACACCATATATTTT
>TRBV5-3|16|TRBJ2-7|NA|TRBD1
CARSLNGTGSSYEQYF
TGTGCCAGAAGCTTGAACGGGACAGGGAGCTCCTACGAGCAGTACTTC
>TRBV30|14|TRBJ2-4|NA|NA
CAWKDNLAKNIQYF
TGTGCCTGGAAGGACAACCTAGCCAAAAACATTCAGTACTTC
>TRBV18|16|TRBJ1-1|few|NA
CASSPVLGRGNTEAFF
TGTGCCAGCTCACCAGTACTAGGCAGGGGGAACACTGAAGCTTTCTTT
>TRBV2|17|TRBJ1-6|NA|NA
CASSETGSSSYNSPLHF
TGTGCCAGCAGCGAAACAGGGTCGAGCTCCTATAATTCACCCCTCCACTTT
>TRBV11-2|16|TRBJ2-3|NA|TRBD2
CASSLDGGATTDTQYF
TGTGCCAGCAGCTTAGACGGGGGGGCGACCACAGATACGCAGTATTTT
>TRBV6-4|15|TRBJ1-1|NA|NA
CASSDSAEGHTEAFF
TGTGCCAGCAGTGACTCGGCGGAGGGACACACTGAAGCTTTCTTT
>TRBV5-6|18|TRBJ1-6|NA|NA
CASSLLAGGAFRNSPLHF
TGTGCCAGCAGCTTGCTCGCCGGCGGTGCGTTTCGAAATTCACCCCTCCACTTT
>TRBV27|18|TRBJ2-1|NA|NA
CASSRLKITGEERNEQFF
TGTGCCAGCAGTCGGTTGAAGATAACAGGGGAGGAAAGAAATGAGCAGTTCTTC
>TRBV9|14|TRBJ2-7|NA|TRBD1
CASSAGGTGIEQYF
TGTGCCAGCAGCGCCGGGGGGACAGGGATCGAGCAGTACTTC
>TRBV7-9|15|TRBJ2-5|NA|TRBD1
CASSYDRGPQETQYF
TGTGCCAGCAGCTACGACAGGGGACCCCAAGAGACCCAGTACTTC
>TRBV11-2|15|TRBJ2-7|NA|NA
CASSLGRGPPYEQYF
TGTGCCAGCAGCTTAGGAAGGGGCCCCCCGTACGAGCAGTACTTC
>TRBV18|13|TRBJ1-1|NA|NA
CASSLYRETEAFF
TGTGCCAGCTCACTCTATCGAGAAACTGAAGCTTTCTTT